The 6 T cell receptor beta chains presented below share a single source sample, sequenced in a study of T cell responses to AZD1222 COVID-19 vaccine. Profiling relied on immunoSEQ multiplex PCR, and the TCRdb table lists in-frame clones only, not all of them. This repertoire shows over 100,000 clones, approximately 86% found once; its top ten account for approximately 5.5%. The sample consisted of peripheral blood, taken on day 0 of AZD1222 vaccination. Receptors originate from an adult in good health.

Here the CDR3 reads CASSLGGMGEKLFF. DNA for the CDR3: TGCGCCAGCAGCTTGGGGGGAATGGGTGAAAAACTGTTTTTT. The chain has TRBV5-1 and TRBJ1-4; D call uncertain. Trimming removed 0 bases from V and 7 bases from J, with 10 bases in between. The germline CDR1 and CDR2 sequences are SGHRS and YFSETQ. This CDR3 comprises 14 residues.

The gene calls are TRBV6-6 and TRBJ2-2; a weak D match, TRBD2 (6 bases). V was clipped by 6 bases and J by 1 base, with 15 bases between them. Germline assignment: CDR1 MNHNY and CDR2 SVGAGI (reference sequence). The CDR3 is made up of 16 amino acids. The CDR3 spells CASSPRVAENTGELFF. The CDR3 bases are TGTGCCAGCAGCCCCCGGGTAGCGGAGAACACCGGGGAGCTGTTTTTT.

This chain uses TRBV7-2 with TRBJ1-5; no clear D. Trimming took off 4 bases at V and 6 bases at J, with 13 bases between the two ends. This CDR3 is 14 amino acids long. Germline CDR1 and CDR2: SGHTA and FQGNSA. This CDR3 reads CASSYDNFGQPQHF. The DNA for the CDR3 is TGTGCCAGCAGCTACGACAACTTCGGTCAGCCCCAGCATTTT. The complete variable domain, with remaining parts taken from reference TRBV7-2 and TRBJ1-5, reads GAGVSQSPSNKVTEKGKDVELRCDPISGHTALYWYRQSLGQGLEFLIYFQGNSAPDKSGLPSDRFSAERTGGSVSTLTIQRTQQEDSAVYLCASSYDNFGQPQHFGDGTRLSIL.

The chain links TRBV6-5 to TRBJ1-1; 7 nucleotides agree with TRBD1. CDR1 and CDR2 (germline): MNHEY, SVGAGI. J was trimmed by 2 bases and V by 8 bases; bases with no gene match: 2. The CDR3 has 12 amino acids. The CDR3 DNA is TGTGCCAGCGGGGACAGCAACACTGAAGCTTTCTTT. It codes for CASGDSNTEAFF.

The chain couples TRBV18 to TRBJ1-1; perhaps TRBD1 as D (6 bases). The CDR3 is made up of 18 amino acids. The V end was cut by 0 bases, the J end by 5 bases, with 22 bases between. Germline V gene sequence: CDR1 KGHSH, CDR2 LQKENI. In DNA, the CDR3 is TGTGCCAGCTCACCACCGGGGGCCCATAGGGGGGCAGGGACTGAAGCTTTCTTT. This gives the protein CASSPPGAHRGAGTEAFF.

In regard to this clone: An end of the junction does not agree with germline; a read error may underlie this. The gene calls are TRBV20-1 and TRBJ2-1, with TRBD2 matching over 8 bases. Per germline, CDR1 DFQATT and CDR2 SNEGSKA (reference sequence). The length of the CDR3 is 11 residues. The CDR3 spells CSAPYSGDRLF. The CDR3 DNA is TGCAGTGCTCCCTATAGCGGGGACCGACTCTTC.